Below, 30 T cell receptor beta chains from the same sample are listed, as sequenced in a study of shared clonotypes between healthy human individuals. The table came from immunoSEQ multiplex PCR; TCRdb's copy has only in-frame clones and leaves some out. The data contain around 750,000 clones, about 74% of them singletons. The material sequenced was memory CD4+ T cells sorted from blood. The subset was: CD45RA-negative fraction. The receptors were sampled from a woman in her twenties or thirties in good health.

The chain carries TRBV6-1 and TRBJ1-5; a possible D gene is TRBD1 (5 bases). V was trimmed by 8 bases and J by 0 bases, leaving 11 bases between them. This CDR3 contains 14 residues. Germline CDR1 MNHNS, CDR2 SASEGT. The CDR3, as DNA: TGTGCCAGCGGCTGGGGGAATAGCAATCAGCCCCAGCATTTT. The encoded protein is CASGWGNSNQPQHF.

CDR3 bases: TGTGCCCCCTGCAGGGGCAATCAGCCCCAGCATTTT. This gives the protein CAPCRGNQPQHF. V gene TRBV6-1 combines with J gene TRBJ1-5, with D possibly matching TRBD1 (5 bases). This CDR3 has 12 amino acids. Between the trimmed V and J ends, which lost 11 bases and 2 bases, there was a span of 10 bases. Per germline, CDR1 MNHNS and CDR2 SASEGT.

J is TRBJ2-7 and V is TRBV11-2, with D uncertain. This CDR3 has 17 amino acids. Looked up from germline, CDR1 is SGHAT and CDR2 is FQNNGV. Trimming took off 5 bases at V and 5 bases at J, with 25 bases between the two ends. CDR3 DNA sequence: TGTGCCAGCAGCCCGACCCTTACCGGGTCCACGGTCGACGAGCAGTACTTC. This codes for CASSPTLTGSTVDEQYF.

The CDR3 region is CASSLTLRNTEAFF. The CDR3 DNA is TGTGCCAGCAGTCTTACTCTGAGGAACACTGAAGCTTTCTTT. The genes are TRBV7-2 and TRBJ1-1; no clear D gene. Germline V gene data show CDR1 as SGHTA and CDR2 as FQGNSA. Trimming left V 6 bases short and J 1 base short, with 12 bases between. The CDR3 spans 14 residues.

This clone was recorded at least ten times. The chain carries TRBV5-1 and TRBJ2-7, with a possible D match to TRBD2 (5 bases). Looked up from germline, CDR1 is SGHRS and CDR2 is YFSETQ. Trimming took 3 bases from V and 0 from J, leaving 10 bases between them. The length of the CDR3 is 14 residues. CDR3 region: CASSSGWASYEQYF. DNA of the CDR3: TGCGCCAGCAGCTCGGGGTGGGCCTCCTACGAGCAGTACTTC.

The chain uses TRBV4-1 and TRBJ2-1, with 7 nucleotides matching TRBD1. V dropped 6 bases and J dropped 8; count of bases not matched to a gene: 16. This CDR3 has 16 residues. Germline V gene data show CDR1 as MGHRA and CDR2 as YSYEKL. Here the CDR3 DNA reads TGCGCCAGCAGGCGACCCGGGACAGACCATCAGTATGAGCAGTTCTTC. Residues: CASRRPGTDHQYEQFF.

The chain uses TRBV4-1 and TRBJ2-7; 8 nucleotides align to TRBD1. Germline values: CDR1 MGHRA, CDR2 YSYEKL. With 1 base clipped from V and 2 bases from J, the junction kept 13 bases outside the gene matches. The CDR3 extends over 18 amino acids. The CDR3 coding sequence is TGCGCCAGCAGCCAAGCCGCCCGGACAGGGATTCTCCCCTACGAGCAGTACTTC. Translating gives CASSQAARTGILPYEQYF.

The chain uses TRBV5-1 and TRBJ2-1; possible D gene TRBD2, 5 bases. The CDR3 runs 15 residues. The V and J ends lost 0 bases and 6 bases respectively, with 13 bases between them. From germline, CDR1 is SGHRS and CDR2 YFSETQ. The CDR3 loop is CASSLGWGEGNEQFF. The CDR3 nucleotides are TGCGCCAGCAGCTTGGGTTGGGGAGAGGGCAATGAGCAGTTCTTC.

This clone was picked up a small number of times. The DNA of the CDR3 is TGTGCCAGCAGCTCGGGATCGGGGGGTGATACGCAGTATTTT. Translated, it gives CASSSGSGGDTQYF. This chain connects TRBV9 to TRBJ2-3, with TRBD2 matching over 7 bases. With 4 bases clipped from V and 6 bases from J, the junction kept 8 bases outside the gene matches. This CDR3 is built from 14 residues. Germline CDR1 is SGDLS and CDR2 is YYNGEE.

This clone was detected once. The chain carries TRBV27 and TRBJ2-2, with D unclear. The CDR3 has 16 amino acids. Germline V gene data show CDR1 as MNHEY and CDR2 as SMNVEV (reference sequence). With 8 bases removed from V and 1 base from J, the gap between germline ends came to 17 bases. DNA of the CDR3: TGTGCCAGCCGTCACTGGCGGAATCTGAACACCGGGGAGCTGTTTTTT. It encodes CASRHWRNLNTGELFF.

This clone was recorded only once. The chain recombines TRBV7-9 with TRBJ1-1; no firm D call. Trimming took off 5 bases at V and 2 bases at J, with 15 bases between the two ends. Germline-derived CDR1 and CDR2 are SEHNR and FQNEAQ (reference sequence). The CDR3 spans 15 residues. CDR3 sequence reads: CASSPPLRVNTEAFF. As DNA, the CDR3 is TGTGCCAGCAGCCCCCCGCTCAGAGTTAACACTGAAGCTTTCTTT.

The chain uses TRBV28 and TRBJ1-5, with TRBD1 as a possible D gene (6 bases). There are 16 residues in the CDR3. The V and J ends lost 5 bases and 2 bases respectively, with 16 bases between them. Germline V CDR1 and CDR2: MDHEN, SYDVKM. Here the CDR3 reads CASSPNWRTGNQPQHF. CDR3 nucleotides: TGTGCCAGCAGTCCCAATTGGAGGACAGGCAATCAGCCCCAGCATTTT.

This chain uses TRBV27 with TRBJ2-7; 8 bases are shared with TRBD2. V lost 2 bases, J lost 3 bases, and 9 bases stayed unmatched. The CDR3 has 16 residues. The germline gives CDR1 MNHEY, CDR2 SMNVEV (reference sequence). The CDR3 sequence is CASSLNGRASFYEQYF. Written as DNA, the CDR3 is TGTGCCAGCAGTTTAAACGGGAGGGCCTCATTCTACGAGCAGTACTTC.

This chain connects TRBV2 to TRBJ1-1; D not certain. There are 13 residues in the CDR3. V dropped 6 bases and J dropped 5 bases, with 13 bases sitting between them. Germline CDR1 SNHLY, CDR2 FYNNEI. CDR3 in DNA: TGTGCCAGCAGGACTGGGCCAGAGACTGAAGCTTTCTTT. This sequence encodes CASRTGPETEAFF.

In the case of this clone: Other DNA sequences in this specimen translate into the identical CDR3. V gene TRBV5-1 combines with J gene TRBJ2-1, with TRBD2 matching over 9 bases. Germline CDR1 is SGHRS and CDR2 is YFSETQ. Trimming at V came to 0 bases and at J to 4 bases, leaving 2 bases not matched to a gene. The CDR3 sequence is 15 residues long. CDR3 bases: TGCGCCAGCAGCTTGGGCAGCGGGGGGTACAATGAGCAGTTCTTC. Protein sequence: CASSLGSGGYNEQFF.

In this sample, this clone turned up once. The chain couples TRBV30 to TRBJ2-3, with D unclear. Trimming left V 1 base short and J 0 bases short, with 5 bases between. The CDR3 loop spans 13 amino acids. Germline V lookup: CDR1 GTSNPN, CDR2 SVGIG (reference sequence). CDR3 amino acids: CAWSDPSTDTQYF. The CDR3 bases are TGTGCCTGGAGTGACCCTAGCACAGATACGCAGTATTTT. The full variable domain, completed using reference TRBV30 and TRBJ2-3, is SQTIHQWPATLVQPVGSPLSLECTVEGTSNPNLYWYRQAAGRGLQLLFYSVGIGQISSEVPQNLSASRPQDRQFILSSKKLLLSDSGFYLCAWSDPSTDTQYFGPGTRLTVL.

The chain employs TRBV7-6 and TRBJ2-7; 9 bases line up with TRBD2. Germline V gives CDR1 SGHVS, CDR2 FNYEAQ. Germline trimming cut 0 bases from V and 2 bases from J; bases unmatched to any gene: 5. The CDR3 contains 16 residues. The CDR3 DNA is TGTGCCAGCAGCTTAGCGACTGCGGGAGGGCCCTACGAGCAGTACTTC. Translating it yields CASSLATAGGPYEQYF.

This clone was counted a few times. The V gene is TRBV28, the J gene TRBJ2-5, with 7 bases matching TRBD1. V shed 6 bases, J shed 5 bases, and the junction held 6 bases outside the gene matches. Germline lookup yields CDR1 MDHEN and CDR2 SYDVKM. The CDR3 sequence is 13 residues long. CDR3 sequence: CASRKTGSETQYF. The CDR3 DNA reads as TGTGCCAGCAGGAAGACAGGGAGCGAGACCCAGTACTTC.

The rearrangement uses TRBV30 and TRBJ2-7; D may match TRBD1 or TRBD2 (6 bases each). Looked up from germline, CDR1 is GTSNPN and CDR2 is SVGIG (reference sequence). V was clipped by 4 bases and J by 2 bases, with 12 bases between them. The CDR3 has 13 amino acids. Written as DNA, the CDR3 is TGTGCCTGGAAAGGAGGGGGACCCTACGAGCAGTACTTC. Its protein is CAWKGGGPYEQYF.

The J gene is TRBJ1-5, the V gene TRBV19; no firm D call. The CDR3 loop spans 14 amino acids. CDR1 is LNHDA and CDR2 is SQIVND in the germline V gene (reference sequence). V lost 7 bases and J lost 7, with 17 bases in between. CDR3 bases: TGTGCCAGTAAAGGGCCGGCAGATAGCCAGCCCCAGCATTTT. Amino acid sequence: CASKGPADSQPQHF. Filled out from reference TRBV19 and TRBJ1-5, the complete variable domain reads DGGITQSPKYLFRKEGQNVTLSCEQNLNHDAMYWYRQDPGQGLRLIYYSQIVNDFQKGDIAEGYSVSREKKESFPLTVTSAQKNPTAFYLCASKGPADSQPQHFGDGTRLSIL.

The CDR3 DNA sequence: TGCGCCAGCAGCTTAATACAGGGGGCGGGTGGCCAAGAGACCCAGTACTTC. It codes for CASSLIQGAGGQETQYF. The chain joins TRBV5-1 to TRBJ2-5; 9 bases match TRBD1. CDR3 length: 17 amino acids. Germline V gene lookup returns CDR1 SGHRS and CDR2 YFSETQ. The V gene end was trimmed by 2 bases and the J gene end by 1 base; junction bases not matched to a gene: 9. Drawing the rest from reference TRBV5-1 and TRBJ2-5, the complete variable domain is KAGVTQTPRYLIKTRGQQVTLSCSPISGHRSVSWYQQTPGQGLQFLFEYFSETQRNKGNFPGRFSGRQFSNSRSEMNVSTLELGDSALYLCASSLIQGAGGQETQYFGPGTRLLVL.

This chain joins TRBV19 and TRBJ1-5, with unresolved D. Germline CDR1 and CDR2: LNHDA and SQIVND (reference sequence). CDR3 length: 13 amino acids. V shed 2 bases and J shed 5 bases, with 7 bases lying between them. Written as DNA, the CDR3 is TGTGCCAGTAGTATACAGCCGGATCAGCCCCAGCATTTT. It specifies CASSIQPDQPQHF.

The chain combines TRBV7-6 with TRBJ1-5; D remains unclear. Deletions cut 6 bases from V and 1 base from J, with 7 bases between. CDR1 is SGHVS and CDR2 is FNYEAQ in the germline V gene. This CDR3 is 13 amino acids long. The CDR3 loop is CASSVRSNQPQHF. The CDR3 DNA is TGTGCCAGCAGTGTGCGAAGCAATCAGCCCCAGCATTTT. The whole variable domain, filled in from reference TRBV7-6 and TRBJ1-5, reads GAGVSQSPRYKVTKRGQDVALRCDPISGHVSLYWYRQALGQGPEFLTYFNYEAQQDKSGLPNDRFSAERPEGSISTLTIQRTEQRDSAMYRCASSVRSNQPQHFGDGTRLSIL.

The chain combines TRBV4-1 with TRBJ2-2; D not resolved. This CDR3 spans 15 amino acids. Germline lookup yields CDR1 MGHRA and CDR2 YSYEKL. V lost 5 bases, J lost 3 bases, and 13 bases lay in between. CDR3 coding DNA: TGCGCCAGCAGCGCTACTAACCGGGACACCGGGGAGCTGTTTTTT. This encodes CASSATNRDTGELFF.

The V and J genes are TRBV6-1 and TRBJ1-4, with D possibly TRBD1 on 5 matching bases. The CDR3 runs 15 residues. The ends were cut back, 2 bases at V and 5 bases at J, with 12 bases in the middle. CDR1 is MNHNS and CDR2 is SASEGT in the germline V gene. The CDR3: CASSESGAGNEKLFF. CDR3 nucleotide sequence: TGTGCCAGCAGTGAATCTGGGGCAGGGAATGAAAAACTGTTTTTT.

This clone was picked up a small number of times. The rearrangement joins TRBV7-3 to TRBJ1-5; maybe TRBD1 (5 bases). Per the germline V gene, CDR1 is SGHTA and CDR2 is FQGTGA. V shed 6 bases and J shed 1 base, with 7 bases lying between them. This CDR3 has 13 amino acids. The CDR3 nucleotides are TGTGCCAGCAGTCGGGGCAGCAATCAGCCCCAGCATTTT. It codes for CASSRGSNQPQHF.

The chain has TRBV5-1 and TRBJ1-1; no definite D call. Germline V gene sequence: CDR1 SGHRS, CDR2 YFSETQ. V was trimmed by 7 bases and J by 4 bases, leaving 11 bases between them. The CDR3 is made up of 12 amino acids. The CDR3 is CASGRVGTEAFF. CDR3 sequence (DNA): TGCGCCAGCGGTCGAGTCGGCACTGAAGCTTTCTTT.

The V and J genes are TRBV11-2 and TRBJ1-4; D ambiguous. Germline assignment: CDR1 SGHAT and CDR2 FQNNGV. V was clipped by 3 bases and J by 4 bases, with 6 bases between them. The CDR3 runs 13 residues. CDR3 protein: CASSLGLNEKLFF. Written as DNA, the CDR3 is TGTGCCAGCAGCTTGGGCCTTAATGAAAAACTGTTTTTT.

This clone was observed once. The rearrangement links TRBV6-1 to TRBJ2-1, with D possibly matching TRBD1 (6 bases). Per germline, CDR1 MNHNS and CDR2 SASEGT. CDR3 length: 15 residues. The V gene lost 3 bases and the J gene lost 2 bases, with 11 bases spanning the gap. The CDR3 DNA follows: TGTGCCAGCAGTGACAGGGGAAACCCCTACAATGAGCAGTTCTTC. The encoded protein is CASSDRGNPYNEQFF.

V gene TRBV5-5 combines with J gene TRBJ2-6; 9 positions agree with TRBD1. Germline V gene lookup returns CDR1 SGHKS and CDR2 YYEKEE (reference sequence). Trimming took 4 bases from V and 2 from J; bases not matched to a gene: 10. This CDR3 has 18 residues. The CDR3 nucleotides read TGTGCCAGCAGCAAATTACCGGGACAGGGAACTGGGGCCAACGTCCTGACTTTC. Translated, it gives CASSKLPGQGTGANVLTF.